The T cell receptor beta chain under discussion was sequenced for a study of neoadjuvant anti-PD-1 for oral cavity cancer. This CDR3 is 15 amino acids long. Germline CDR1 and CDR2: MDHEN and SYDVKM. Trimming shortened V by 7 bases and J by 1 base, and 16 bases separated the two germline ends. Only in-frame clones appear in the TCRdb table, and some are missing; sequencing was by immunoSEQ multiplex PCR. The sample contains over 65,000 clones, 70% to 90% of which appear only once. The time point here: after neoadjuvant nivolumab, at surgical resection. The source is a person aged 35-79 years with oral cavity squamous cell carcinoma. The rearrangement joins TRBV28 to TRBJ1-1; D is unclear. The specimen was PBMCs, collected after nivolumab (anti-PD-1) treatment. The CDR3, as DNA: TGTGCCAGCATCCTTTCCCCTCCAGGGAACACTGAAGCTTTCTTT. Translated: CASILSPPGNTEAFF.